This TCR beta chain was observed in a study of shared clonotypes between healthy human individuals. Original handling: ImmunoSEQ junction-only sequences lacked quality scores, so their filtering differed. Method: immunoSEQ multiplex PCR; TCRdb's copy keeps in-frame clones and lacks some. D and trimming come from the DNA, and the V and J calls and clone size come from that table. This sample has about 730,000 clones; just under 75% occur once, and the top ten carry 1.8%. V dropped 3 bases and J dropped 3 bases, with 12 bases sitting between them. Germline V gene sequence: CDR1 KGHSH, CDR2 LQKENI. This CDR3 is built from 15 residues.

Specimen: memory CD4+ T cells sorted from blood. Subset of the sample: CD45RA-negative fraction. This TCR derives from a woman in her thirties in good health. The rearrangement links TRBV18 to TRBJ2-1; D is ambiguous. The CDR3 DNA is TGTGCCAGCTCACCTCCACGGGTACTCTACAATGAGCAGTTCTTC. Its translation is CASSPPRVLYNEQFF.